This T cell receptor (beta chain) originates from a study of blood T cell repertoires in COVID-19. TCRdb keeps only in-frame clones here, not all; method: immunoSEQ multiplex PCR. This table has 250,000 or so clones, over 80% appearing once. This clone was seen a handful of times. V was shortened by 7 bases and J by 1 base, with 10 bases between the two germline ends. CDR1 and CDR2 (germline): ENHRY, SYGVKD. The CDR3 is 13 residues long. The sequence was obtained from a man aged 30 to 39 with COVID-19, enrolled during active disease. The chain is built from TRBV10-3 and TRBJ1-1; D may be TRBD1 (6 bases). The sample consisted of peripheral blood. CDR3 nucleotides: TGTGCCATCACTACAGGGCCGAACACTGAAGCTTTCTTT. This sequence encodes CAITTGPNTEAFF.